This TCR beta chain was observed in a study of T cell changes during pregnancy in multiple sclerosis (dated by TCRdb to 2018 to 2020). Context from the whole study: The study looked at changes in the T cell repertoire across pregnancy in women with multiple sclerosis.

V is pared back by 1 base and J by 1 base, with 4 bases lying between the germline termini. Measured from the cysteine to the phenylalanine, the CDR3 is 13 residues long. Only the CDR3 portion is preserved as DNA: 39 bases, with reading frame beginning at the first base. From a lookup of the germline V gene, CDR1 and CDR2 are SNHLY and FYNNEI. In regard to this clone: Its antigen remains unidentified. No much larger clonotype is one base removed from it; base qualities were not supplied.

Libraries were made using the immunoSEQ multiplex PCR assay. TCRdb stores this immuneACCESS table with in-frame sequences only. Part of the clones is absent; in the studies checked, under half of the shortfall reflects unresolved V genes, and no reason is known for the rest. The table for this sample lists about 59,000 clones; over 90% of them were counted only once. About 2.8% of the sample goes to the ten largest clones. Sequences were derived from CD8+ T cells from peripheral blood mononuclear cells, sampled in the third trimester of pregnancy. This sequence originates from a female donor with multiple sclerosis, enrolled in a pregnancy study. The sequence joins TRBV2 to TRBJ1-1; no D gene can be assigned with confidence. The CDR3 region: CASSEGRNTEAFF. The DNA sequence is given as TGTGCCAGCAGTGAAGGCAGGAACACTGAAGCTTTCTTT. The CDR3 plus the reference TRBV2 and TRBJ1-1 genes for the other parts give the full variable domain: EPEVTQTPSHQVTQMGQEVILRCVPISNHLYFYWYRQILGQKVEFLVSFYNNEISEKSEIFDDQFSVERPDGSNFTLKIRSTKLEDSAMYFCASSEGRNTEAFFGQGTRLTVV.